The 17 T cell receptor beta chains listed next were all sequenced from one sample in a study of control samples from healthy donors and cancer patients. Sequencing was performed with immunoSEQ multiplex PCR; in TCRdb, only in-frame clones are kept and a portion is missing. The sample includes 150,000 or so clones, 94% of them seen just once. The material sequenced was blood. Every receptor here comes from a woman in her thirties or forties in good health.

V usage is TRBV7-3 and J usage is TRBJ1-5; possibly TRBD1 for D (6 bases). V lost 5 bases and J 2 bases, leaving 13 bases between the germline ends. CDR3 size: 15 residues. CDR1 SGHTA and CDR2 FQGTGA come from the germline V gene. The CDR3 region is CASSRGGAGNQPQHF. The CDR3 DNA sequence: TGTGCCAGCAGCAGAGGGGGGGCCGGCAATCAGCCCCAGCATTTT.

The chain couples TRBV2 to TRBJ2-5, with D possibly TRBD2 on 5 matching bases. Germline values: CDR1 SNHLY, CDR2 FYNNEI. Between the trimmed V and J ends, which lost 8 bases and 2 bases, there was a span of 18 bases. The CDR3 has 15 amino acids. CDR3 DNA: TGTGCCAGCGAACTGCAGAGCGGAGGACAAGAGACCCAGTACTTC. Its protein product is CASELQSGGQETQYF.

This chain uses TRBV21-1 with TRBJ2-1; the table's D call, TRBD2, was not checked against the DNA. TRBV21-1 is a documented pseudogene. CDR3 size: 15 residues. Here the CDR3 DNA reads TGTGCCAGCAGCCCCCGGGGGGAGGGATACAATGAGCAGTTCTTC. Its protein product is CASSPRGEGYNEQFF.

This clone was counted once. J is TRBJ2-1 and V is TRBV7-9; D may be TRBD1 (6 bases). CDR1 and CDR2 (germline): SEHNR, FQNEAQ (reference sequence). V was trimmed by 11 bases and J by 5 bases, leaving 16 bases between them. CDR3 size: 13 residues. Written as DNA, the CDR3 is TGTGCCTCCAGGACAGACCGTGACAATGAGCAGTTCTTC. It translates to CASRTDRDNEQFF.

This chain links TRBV4-3 with TRBJ1-2; TRBD1 matches 10 bases. Per the germline V gene, CDR1 is LGHNA and CDR2 is YSLEER. Unmatched junction bases numbered 4, after V lost 2 bases and J lost 4 bases. The CDR3 consists of 15 residues. CDR3 protein: CASSQNRDRGYGYTF. CDR3 DNA: TGCGCCAGCAGCCAAAACCGGGACAGGGGCTATGGCTACACCTTC.

This clone was observed once. The chain uses TRBV19 and TRBJ2-7, with 10 bases matching TRBD1. This CDR3 region has 16 residues. The V gene end was trimmed by 1 base and the J gene end by 2 bases; junction bases not matched to a gene: 5. In germline, CDR1 is LNHDA, CDR2 SQIVND (reference sequence). The CDR3 loop is CASSIAPGTGAYEQYF. The CDR3 DNA follows: TGTGCCAGTAGTATAGCCCCCGGGACAGGGGCCTACGAGCAGTACTTC.

This chain joins TRBV12-5 and TRBJ2-1; 7 bases fit TRBD2. CDR3 length: 12 residues. The V gene's germline CDR1 is LGHNT and CDR2 FRNRAP. With 8 bases clipped from V and 6 bases from J, the junction kept 4 bases outside the gene matches. The CDR3 reads CASLVAGNEQFF. CDR3 DNA: TGTGCTAGTTTAGTAGCGGGCAATGAGCAGTTCTTC.

This chain links TRBV18 with TRBJ1-5; no definite D call. The V gene lost 2 bases and the J gene lost 9 bases, with 17 bases spanning the gap. The CDR3 contains 15 residues. Germline V gene sequence: CDR1 KGHSH, CDR2 LQKENI. This CDR3 is CASSPEGGHLGPQHF. The DNA for the CDR3 is TGTGCCAGCTCACCAGAGGGCGGGCACTTAGGGCCCCAGCATTTT. The whole variable domain, filled in from reference TRBV18 and TRBJ1-5, reads NAGVMQNPRHLVRRRGQEARLRCSPMKGHSHVYWYRQLPEEGLKFMVYLQKENIIDESGMPKERFSAEFPKEGPSILRIQQVVRGDSAAYFCASSPEGGHLGPQHFGDGTRLSIL.

The chain couples TRBV10-3 to TRBJ1-2, with D possibly being TRBD1 (6 bases). The CDR3 sequence is 11 residues long. Trimming removed 9 bases from V and 2 bases from J, with 7 bases in between. Germline CDR1 ENHRY, CDR2 SYGVKD. CDR3 sequence reads: CAMQGNYGYTF. CDR3 nucleotide sequence: TGTGCCATGCAGGGGAACTATGGCTACACCTTC.

The rearrangement joins TRBV6-5 to TRBJ1-2; TRBD1 agrees at 7 bases. The length of the CDR3 is 14 residues. Germline assignment: CDR1 MNHEY and CDR2 SVGAGI. Trimming at V came to 3 bases and at J to 8 bases, leaving 9 bases not matched to a gene. CDR3 sequence (DNA): TGTGCCAGCAGTTATTTCCAGGGGGTACGGGGCTACACCTTC. Translation gives CASSYFQGVRGYTF.

In this sample, this clone turned up once. The chain combines TRBV7-3 with TRBJ2-3, with 9 bases matching TRBD2. Germline values: CDR1 SGHTA, CDR2 FQGTGA. CDR3 length equals 14 residues. V lost 5 bases to trimming and J lost 3 bases; unmatched junction nucleotides: 3. Here the CDR3 reads CASSATSGTDTQYF. The CDR3 nucleotides are TGTGCCAGCAGCGCGACTAGCGGAACAGATACGCAGTATTTT.

This chain links TRBV7-8 with TRBJ1-5; D is unclear. V lost 2 bases and J lost 4, with 6 bases in between. The CDR3 sequence is 13 residues long. CDR1 is SGHVS and CDR2 is FQNEAQ in the germline V gene. The CDR3 reads CASSLTRNQPQHF. Written as DNA, the CDR3 is TGTGCCAGCAGCTTAACCCGGAATCAGCCCCAGCATTTT.

The chain carries TRBV6-1 and TRBJ2-7; 7 positions match TRBD1. Trimming removed 2 bases from V and 0 bases from J; junction bases left unmatched: 1. Germline CDR1 MNHNS, CDR2 SASEGT. This CDR3 comprises 14 residues. The CDR3 DNA follows: TGTGCCAGCAGTGAAAGACAGGGCTCCTACGAGCAGTACTTC. Protein: CASSERQGSYEQYF.

The chain is built from TRBV7-2 and TRBJ2-5, with D perhaps TRBD2 (5 bases). The germline gives CDR1 SGHTA, CDR2 FQGNSA. This CDR3 comprises 13 residues. Between the trimmed V and J ends, which lost 5 bases and 5 bases, there was a span of 12 bases. Written as DNA, the CDR3 is TGTGCCAGCAGCCCCCTCCCGGGGGAGACCCAGTACTTC. Protein sequence: CASSPLPGETQYF.

The rearrangement links TRBV2 to TRBJ2-7; D is unresolved. Trimming took off 4 bases at V and 0 bases at J, with 10 bases between the two ends. CDR1 SNHLY and CDR2 FYNNEI come from the germline V gene. The CDR3 extends over 14 amino acids. CDR3 DNA sequence: TGTGCCAGCAGTGTCCTGCGTTCCTCCTACGAGCAGTACTTC. It specifies CASSVLRSSYEQYF.

This sequence joins TRBV2 and TRBJ1-4, with 7 bases identical to TRBD1. This CDR3 spans 14 amino acids. Germline loops: CDR1 SNHLY, CDR2 FYNNEI. The V and J ends lost 8 bases and 6 bases, in that order; junction bases with no gene match: 9. As DNA, the CDR3 is TGTGCCAGCCAAAGACAGGGTAGGGATGAAAAACTGTTTTTT. Encoded protein: CASQRQGRDEKLFF. The full variable domain, its missing parts supplied by reference TRBV2 and TRBJ1-4, is EPEVTQTPSHQVTQMGQEVILRCVPISNHLYFYWYRQILGQKVEFLVSFYNNEISEKSEIFDDQFSVERPDGSNFTLKIRSTKLEDSAMYFCASQRQGRDEKLFFGSGTQLSVL.

This chain connects TRBV6-5 to TRBJ2-4; 9 nucleotides match TRBD2. The CDR3 has 15 residues. The J segment lost 6 bases and the V segment lost 5 bases, leaving 8 bases of the junction unmatched. The germline gives CDR1 MNHEY, CDR2 SVGAGI. DNA for the CDR3: TGTGCCAGCAGTACCCTGGCGGGAGGGGTAAACATTCAGTACTTC. This translates into CASSTLAGGVNIQYF.